Sequencing of this T cell receptor (beta chain) was carried out in a study of shared clonotypes between healthy human individuals. On this clone itself: Its antigen is currently unknown. This sample also contains other DNA sequences that code for the same CDR3.

The CDR3 extends over 14 amino acids. Per germline, CDR1 SGHRS and CDR2 YFSETQ. V was pared by 0 bases and J by 4 bases, with 11 bases between. General observations from the study: Rarefaction showed that sequencing of sorted subsets was incomplete (despite large depth). Apart from blood, nothing was sampled; tissue repertoires likely differ.

Recent acute infections and vaccinations were absent in the healthy HIV-negative adult donors. Only Caucasian adults living in Nashville, Tennessee served as donors. This table comes from immunoSEQ multiplex PCR, and its TCRdb copy is limited to in-frame clones, with some not included. The sample has approximately 1.5 million clones, just under 99% seen once; the top ten hold around 0.38%. This chain links TRBV5-1 with TRBJ2-7, with D perhaps TRBD2 (6 bases). Material: naive CD4+ T cells sorted from blood. This sample's subset: CD45RA+ positively selected. This TCR derives from a man under 40 in good health. CDR3 region: CASSLVRGTYEQYF. CDR3 nucleotides: TGCGCCAGCAGCTTGGTGCGGGGCACTTACGAGCAGTACTTC. Based on the CDR3 plus reference TRBV5-1 and TRBJ2-7, the full variable domain is KAGVTQTPRYLIKTRGQQVTLSCSPISGHRSVSWYQQTPGQGLQFLFEYFSETQRNKGNFPGRFSGRQFSNSRSEMNVSTLELGDSALYLCASSLVRGTYEQYFGPGTRLTVT.